This TCR beta chain was profiled in a study of graft-versus-host responses after intestinal transplantation. Study overall: Each transplant was multivisceral, liver-intestinal, or isolated intestinal.

CDR3 length: 13 amino acids. Germline CDR1 ENHRY, CDR2 SYGVKD. Trimming left V 3 bases short and J 4 bases short, with 9 bases between. This table comes from immunoSEQ multiplex PCR, and its TCRdb copy is limited to in-frame clones, with some not included. The sample includes 5,000 to 6,500 clones, about 71% of them seen just once. This receptor was taken from a human patient who received an intestinal transplant, so some T cells may come from the graft donor. The V and J genes are TRBV10-3 and TRBJ1-2; D might be TRBD1 (5 bases). The starting material was PBMCs, obtained 300 to 340 days after intestinal transplant. CDR3 sequence reads: CAISDLQGYGYTF. The CDR3 nucleotides are TGTGCCATCAGTGATCTTCAGGGCTATGGCTACACCTTC.